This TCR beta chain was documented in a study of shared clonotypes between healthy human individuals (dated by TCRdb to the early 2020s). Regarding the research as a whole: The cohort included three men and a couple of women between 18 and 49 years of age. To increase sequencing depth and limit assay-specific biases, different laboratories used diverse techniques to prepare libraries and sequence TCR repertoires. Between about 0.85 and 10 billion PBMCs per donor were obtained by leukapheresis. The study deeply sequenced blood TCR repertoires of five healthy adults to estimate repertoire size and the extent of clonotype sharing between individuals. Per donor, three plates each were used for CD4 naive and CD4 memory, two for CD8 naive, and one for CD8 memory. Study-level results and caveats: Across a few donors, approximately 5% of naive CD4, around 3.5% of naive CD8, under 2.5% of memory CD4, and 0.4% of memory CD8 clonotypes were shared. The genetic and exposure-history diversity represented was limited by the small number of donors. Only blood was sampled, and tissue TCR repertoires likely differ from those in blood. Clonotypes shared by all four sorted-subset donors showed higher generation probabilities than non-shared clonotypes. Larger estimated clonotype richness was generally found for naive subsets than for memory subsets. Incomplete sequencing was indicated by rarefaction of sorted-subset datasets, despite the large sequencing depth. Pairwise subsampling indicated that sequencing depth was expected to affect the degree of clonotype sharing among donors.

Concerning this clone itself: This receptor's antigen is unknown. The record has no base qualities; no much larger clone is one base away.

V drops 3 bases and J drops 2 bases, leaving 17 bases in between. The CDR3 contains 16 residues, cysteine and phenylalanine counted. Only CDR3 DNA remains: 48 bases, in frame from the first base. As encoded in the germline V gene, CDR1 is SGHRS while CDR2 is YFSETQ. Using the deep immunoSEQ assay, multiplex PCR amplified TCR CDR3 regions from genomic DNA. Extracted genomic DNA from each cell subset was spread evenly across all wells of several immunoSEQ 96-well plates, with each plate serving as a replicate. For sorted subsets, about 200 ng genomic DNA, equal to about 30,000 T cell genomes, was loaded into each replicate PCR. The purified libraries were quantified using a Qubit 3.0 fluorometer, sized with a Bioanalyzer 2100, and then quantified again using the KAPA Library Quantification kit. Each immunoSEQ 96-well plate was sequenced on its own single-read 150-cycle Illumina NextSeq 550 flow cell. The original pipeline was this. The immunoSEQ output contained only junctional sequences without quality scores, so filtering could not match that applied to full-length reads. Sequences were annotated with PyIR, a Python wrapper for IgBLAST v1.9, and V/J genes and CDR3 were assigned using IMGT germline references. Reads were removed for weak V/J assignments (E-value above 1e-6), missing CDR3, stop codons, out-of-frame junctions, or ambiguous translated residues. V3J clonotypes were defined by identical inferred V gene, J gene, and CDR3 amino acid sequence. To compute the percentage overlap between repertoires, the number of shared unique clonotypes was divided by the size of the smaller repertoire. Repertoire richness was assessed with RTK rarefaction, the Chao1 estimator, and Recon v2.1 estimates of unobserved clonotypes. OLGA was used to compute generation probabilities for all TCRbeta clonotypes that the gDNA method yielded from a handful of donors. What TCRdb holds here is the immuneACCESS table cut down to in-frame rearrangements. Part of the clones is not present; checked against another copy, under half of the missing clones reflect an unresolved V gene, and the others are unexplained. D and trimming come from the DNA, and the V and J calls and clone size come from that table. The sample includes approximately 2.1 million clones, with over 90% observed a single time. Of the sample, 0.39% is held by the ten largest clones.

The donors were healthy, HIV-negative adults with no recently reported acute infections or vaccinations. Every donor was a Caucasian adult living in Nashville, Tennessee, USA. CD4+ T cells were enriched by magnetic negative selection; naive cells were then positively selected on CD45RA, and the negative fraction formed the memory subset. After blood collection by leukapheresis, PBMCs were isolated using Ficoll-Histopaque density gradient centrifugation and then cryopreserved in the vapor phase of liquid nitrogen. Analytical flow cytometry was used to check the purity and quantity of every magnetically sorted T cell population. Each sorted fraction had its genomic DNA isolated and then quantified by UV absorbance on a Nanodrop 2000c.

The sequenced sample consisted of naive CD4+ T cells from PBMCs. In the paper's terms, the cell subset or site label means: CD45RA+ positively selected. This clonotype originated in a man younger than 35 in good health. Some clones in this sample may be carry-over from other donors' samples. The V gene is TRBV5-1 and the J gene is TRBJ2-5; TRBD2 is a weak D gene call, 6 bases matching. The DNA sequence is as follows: TGCGCCAGCAGCTCACACAATAGCGGCCCGCAAGAGACCCAGTACTTC. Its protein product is CASSSHNSGPQETQYF.